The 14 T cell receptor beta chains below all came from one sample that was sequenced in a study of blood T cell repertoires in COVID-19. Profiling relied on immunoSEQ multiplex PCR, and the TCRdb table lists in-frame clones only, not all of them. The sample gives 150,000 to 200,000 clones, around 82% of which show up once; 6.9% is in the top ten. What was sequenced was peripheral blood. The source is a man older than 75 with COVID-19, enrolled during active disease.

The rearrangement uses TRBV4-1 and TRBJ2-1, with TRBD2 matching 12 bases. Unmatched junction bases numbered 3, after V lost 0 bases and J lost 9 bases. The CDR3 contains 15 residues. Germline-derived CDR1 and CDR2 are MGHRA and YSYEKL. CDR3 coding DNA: TGCGCCAGCAGCCAAGAAGGACTAGCGGGGAGTGAGCAGTTCTTC. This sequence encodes CASSQEGLAGSEQFF.

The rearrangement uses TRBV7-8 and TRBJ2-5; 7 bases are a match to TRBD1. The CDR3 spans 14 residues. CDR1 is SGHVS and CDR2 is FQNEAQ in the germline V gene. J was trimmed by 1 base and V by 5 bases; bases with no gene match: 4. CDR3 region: CASSPRGLQETQYF. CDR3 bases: TGTGCCAGCAGCCCGAGGGGGCTCCAAGAGACCCAGTACTTC.

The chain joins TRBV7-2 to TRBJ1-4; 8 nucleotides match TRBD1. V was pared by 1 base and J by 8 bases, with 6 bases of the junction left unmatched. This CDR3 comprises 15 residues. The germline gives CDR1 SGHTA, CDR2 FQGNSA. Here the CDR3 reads CASSLVGQGGEKLFF. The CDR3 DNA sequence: TGTGCCAGCAGCTTAGTAGGACAGGGAGGCGAAAAACTGTTTTTT. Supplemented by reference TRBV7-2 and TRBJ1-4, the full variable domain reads GAGVSQSPSNKVTEKGKDVELRCDPISGHTALYWYRQSLGQGLEFLIYFQGNSAPDKSGLPSDRFSAERTGGSVSTLTIQRTQQEDSAVYLCASSLVGQGGEKLFFGSGTQLSVL.

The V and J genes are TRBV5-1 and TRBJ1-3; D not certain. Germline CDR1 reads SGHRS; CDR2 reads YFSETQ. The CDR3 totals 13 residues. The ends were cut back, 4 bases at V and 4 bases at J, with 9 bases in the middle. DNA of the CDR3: TGCGCCAGCAGCCCCCCGGGGGGAAACACCATATATTTT. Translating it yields CASSPPGGNTIYF.

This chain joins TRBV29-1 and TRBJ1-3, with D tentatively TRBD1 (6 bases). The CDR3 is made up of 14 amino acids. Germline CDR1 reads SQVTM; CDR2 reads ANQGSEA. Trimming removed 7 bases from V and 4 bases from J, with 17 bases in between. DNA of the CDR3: TGCAGCGCTGAGGACAGTTTATCGGGAAACACCATATATTTT. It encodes CSAEDSLSGNTIYF.

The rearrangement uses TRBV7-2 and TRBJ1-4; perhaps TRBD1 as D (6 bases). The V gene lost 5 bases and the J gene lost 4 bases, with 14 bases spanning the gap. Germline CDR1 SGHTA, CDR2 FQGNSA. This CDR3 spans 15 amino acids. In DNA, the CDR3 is TGTGCCAGCAGCACCCGACAGGTCCTTAATGAAAAACTGTTTTTT. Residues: CASSTRQVLNEKLFF. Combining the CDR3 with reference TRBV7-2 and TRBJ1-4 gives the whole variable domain GAGVSQSPSNKVTEKGKDVELRCDPISGHTALYWYRQSLGQGLEFLIYFQGNSAPDKSGLPSDRFSAERTGGSVSTLTIQRTQQEDSAVYLCASSTRQVLNEKLFFGSGTQLSVL.

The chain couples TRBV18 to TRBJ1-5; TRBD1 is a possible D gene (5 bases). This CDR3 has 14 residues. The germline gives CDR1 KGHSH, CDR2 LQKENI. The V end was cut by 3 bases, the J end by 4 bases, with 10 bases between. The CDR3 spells CASSPREVNQPQHF. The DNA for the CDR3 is TGTGCCAGCTCACCCAGGGAGGTGAATCAGCCCCAGCATTTT.

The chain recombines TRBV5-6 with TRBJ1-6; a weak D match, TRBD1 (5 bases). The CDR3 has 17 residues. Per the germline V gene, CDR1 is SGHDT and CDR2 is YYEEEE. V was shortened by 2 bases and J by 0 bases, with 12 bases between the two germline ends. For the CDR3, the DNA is TGTGCCAGCAGCTTCTTAGGGGTAAACTCCTATAATTCACCCCTCCACTTT. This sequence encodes CASSFLGVNSYNSPLHF.

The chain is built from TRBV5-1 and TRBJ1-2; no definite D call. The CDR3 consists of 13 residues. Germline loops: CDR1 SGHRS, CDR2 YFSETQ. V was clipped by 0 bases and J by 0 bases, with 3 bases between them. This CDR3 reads CASSLEPNYGYTF. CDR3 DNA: TGCGCCAGCAGCTTGGAGCCTAACTATGGCTACACCTTC.

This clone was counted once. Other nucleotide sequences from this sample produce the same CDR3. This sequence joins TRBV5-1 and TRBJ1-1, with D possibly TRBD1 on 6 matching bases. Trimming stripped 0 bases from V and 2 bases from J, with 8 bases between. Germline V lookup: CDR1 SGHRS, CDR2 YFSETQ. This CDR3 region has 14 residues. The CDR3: CASSLDRVNTEAFF. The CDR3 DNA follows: TGCGCCAGCAGCTTGGACAGGGTAAACACTGAAGCTTTCTTT.

The CDR3 here is CASSLLGGSHEQYF. The CDR3 coding sequence is TGTGCCAGCAGCCTTTTGGGGGGAAGCCACGAGCAGTACTTC. V is TRBV11-3 and J is TRBJ2-7, with D possibly TRBD2 on 6 matching bases. Germline V lookup: CDR1 SGHNT, CDR2 YENEEA. The CDR3 loop spans 14 amino acids. Trimming took off 5 bases at V and 5 bases at J, with 16 bases between the two ends. The full variable domain, in which reference TRBV11-3 and TRBJ2-7 provide the parts outside the CDR3, is EAGVVQSPRYKIIEKKQPVAFWCNPISGHNTLYWYLQNLGQGPELLIRYENEEAVDDSQLPKDRFSAERLKGVDSTLKIQPAELGDSAVYLCASSLLGGSHEQYFGPGTRLTVT.

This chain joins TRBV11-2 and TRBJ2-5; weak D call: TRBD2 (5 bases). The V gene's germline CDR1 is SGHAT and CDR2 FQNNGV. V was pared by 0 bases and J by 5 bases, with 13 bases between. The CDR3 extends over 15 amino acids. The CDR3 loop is CASSLDVGDVETQYF. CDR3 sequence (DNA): TGTGCCAGCAGCTTAGATGTGGGAGACGTGGAGACCCAGTACTTC. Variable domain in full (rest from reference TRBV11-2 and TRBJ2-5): EAGVAQSPRYKIIEKRQSVAFWCNPISGHATLYWYQQILGQGPKLLIQFQNNGVVDDSQLPKDRFSAERLKGVDSTLKIQPAKLEDSAVYLCASSLDVGDVETQYFGPGTRLLVL.

CDR3 region: CASSQRGGDGYTF. CDR3 nucleotide sequence: TGTGCCAGCAGTCAGAGAGGGGGGGATGGCTACACCTTC. This chain connects TRBV9 to TRBJ1-2, with a tentative D call TRBD1 (6 bases). Germline V gene sequence: CDR1 SGDLS, CDR2 YYNGEE. CDR3 length equals 13 residues. With 5 bases removed from V and 6 bases from J, the gap between germline ends came to 14 bases.

CDR3 bases: TGTGCCAGCAACGACAGAGAGTCGAGCACAGATACGCAGTATTTT. Its protein is CASNDRESSTDTQYF. The chain uses TRBV2 and TRBJ2-3; D is perhaps TRBD1 (5 bases). This CDR3 is 15 amino acids long. Deletions cut 7 bases from V and 0 bases from J, with 14 bases between. Germline V gene data show CDR1 as SNHLY and CDR2 as FYNNEI.